One T cell receptor beta chain is described in this entry. Its antigen is undetermined. There are 13 residues in the CDR3. Germline CDR1 reads SQVTM; CDR2 reads ANQGSEA. The ends were cut back, 5 bases at V and 4 bases at J, with 14 bases in the middle. The record originates from a study of cytomegalovirus exposure and HLA in healthy donors. General study results and limits: The study flagged approximately 180 TCR beta chains as cytomegalovirus-associated.

Primers for the PCR totalled 60 Vbeta and 13 Jbeta. Assay used: immunoSEQ multiplex PCR; TCRdb lists only in-frame clones, some missing. The sample consists of 60,000 to 90,000 clones, 65% to 70% of them appearing once. The chain couples TRBV29-1 to TRBJ1-1; D possibly corresponds to TRBD1 (5 bases). This sequence originates from a man aged 35 to 55 in good health and CMV-seropositive. The sequenced sample was PBMCs. DNA for the CDR3: TGCAGCGTTACGGGGCAGGGAGGCACTGAAGCTTTCTTT. Its translation is CSVTGQGGTEAFF. Full variable domain (remainder filled in from reference TRBV29-1 and TRBJ1-1): SAVISQKPSRDICQRGTSLTIQCQVDSQVTMMFWYRQQPGQSLTLIATANQGSEATYESGFVIDKFPISRPNLTFSTLTVSNMSPEDSSIYLCSVTGQGGTEAFFGQGTRLTVV.